The rows below give T cell receptor beta chains drawn from one sample of a study of control samples from healthy donors and cancer patients. Profiled with immunoSEQ multiplex PCR; TCRdb holds only in-frame clones, not every one. The data contain over 85,000 clones, 88% of them singletons. The sequencing input was PBMCs. The origin of the receptors is an older woman with lung cancer. CDR3s include the opening cysteine and the closing phenylalanine or tryptophan. D genes are given only for firm matches. Size values are once, few and many counts, or a class for expanded clones, and some rows have none.

>TRBV15|few|.|TRBJ1-5
TGTGCCACCAGCAGAGATCGGACCGGGGCCGTCAATCAGCCCCAGCATTTT
CATSRDRTGAVNQPQHF
>TRBV19|.|.|TRBJ1-5
TGTGCCAGTAGTCCGGGATTAAATCAGCCCCAGCATTTT
CASSPGLNQPQHF
>TRBV5-1|.|.|TRBJ1-1
TGCGCCAGCAGCCGAAGCGGACAGAACACTGAAGCTTTCTTT
CASSRSGQNTEAFF
>TRBV9|.|TRBD1|TRBJ1-3
TGTGCCAGCAGCGTAGCGACAGGGGGCGACTCTGGAAACACCATATATTTT
CASSVATGGDSGNTIYF
>TRBV7-8|.|.|TRBJ1-1
TGTGCCAGTACCCCAGAGTGGAGGGCGGGGACTGAAGCTTTCTTT
CASTPEWRAGTEAFF
>TRBV18|.|.|TRBJ1-1
TGTGCCAGCTCACCAGGACCAGGGGAAGCTTTCTTT
CASSPGPGEAFF
>TRBV7-8|.|.|TRBJ1-1
TGTGCCAGCAGCTTAGGAATTTTCACTGAAGCTTTCTTT
CASSLGIFTEAFF
>TRBV3-1/TRBV3-2|few|.|TRBJ1-6
TGTGCCAGCAGCCAAGAAACAGGGCCCAATTCACCCCTCCACTTT
CASSQETGPNSPLHF
>TRBV21-1|.|.|TRBJ1-3
TGTGCCAGCAGCAAAAAGGAAAAGTCTGGAAACACCATATATTTT
CASSKKEKSGNTIYF
>TRBV7-2|.|TRBD1|TRBJ1-2
TGTGCCAGCAGCCTCGGACAGGGACCTTATGGCTACACCTTC
CASSLGQGPYGYTF
>TRBV7-2|once|TRBD1|TRBJ2-3
TGTGCCAGCAGGGTAGGGACAGGGGGCAGCACAGATACGCAGTATTTT
CASRVGTGGSTDTQYF
>TRBV5-1|few|.|TRBJ1-5
TGCGCCAGCTCGGAGGGCTTGGGTCAGCCCCAGCATTTT
CASSEGLGQPQHF
>TRBV27|few|.|TRBJ1-2
TGTGCCAGCGGGATCACCGGGACTGCCGGCTACACCTTC
CASGITGTAGYTF
>TRBV24-1|.|TRBD1|TRBJ2-7
TGTGCCACCAGTGATTGGGGGACAGGGGCCTACGAGCAGTACTTC
CATSDWGTGAYEQYF
>TRBV29-1|.|TRBD2|TRBJ2-3
TGCAGCGTTGGGTTACTAGCGGGAGGAGGAGATACGCAGTATTTT
CSVGLLAGGGDTQYF
>TRBV11-2|.|TRBD2|TRBJ2-3
TGTGCCACCCAGCGGGACAGCACAGATACGCAGTATTTT
CATQRDSTDTQYF
>TRBV28|once|.|TRBJ2-1
TGTGCCAGCAGTTGGGGCCTTCCGAGGCAGTTCTTC
CASSWGLPRQFF
>TRBV7-7|.|TRBD2|TRBJ2-1
TGTGCTAGCAGCCAACGGGAGGGCCGCTACAATGAGCAGTTCTTC
CASSQREGRYNEQFF
>TRBV5-4|.|.|TRBJ1-1
TGTGCCAGCAGCTTGGACAGGTGGAACACTGAAGCTTTCTTT
CASSLDRWNTEAFF
>TRBV9|.|TRBD2|TRBJ2-3
TGTGCCAGCAGCGTAGGACTAGCGGGGTCTACGCAGTATTTT
CASSVGLAGSTQYF
>TRBV19|.|TRBD2|TRBJ2-7
TGTGCCAGTAGTATAGTAGCGGGAGAGTCGTACGAGCAGTACTTC
CASSIVAGESYEQYF
>TRBV7-2|.|.|TRBJ1-5
TGTGCCAGCAGCTTAGGGCCCTCCGGCAGGGGCGTTTTT
CASSLGPSGRGVF
>TRBV6-5|.|.|TRBJ2-1
TGTGCCAGCAGTTACGGTGGGCCGCGAGAGCAGTTCTTC
CASSYGGPREQFF
>TRBV27|.|.|TRBJ2-7
TGTGCCAGCAGTTTCCGCTACTCAAACTACGCCTACGAGCAGTACTTC
CASSFRYSNYAYEQYF
>TRBV18|.|.|TRBJ1-1
TGTGCCAGCTCCACCCGACAGGACTGGAACACTGAAGCTTTCTTT
CASSTRQDWNTEAFF
>TRBV5-1|.|.|TRBJ2-1
TGCGCCAGCAGCCTCCGGACGGCAGGTGAGCAGTTCTTC
CASSLRTAGEQFF
>TRBV19|.|.|TRBJ1-3
TGTGCCAGTACGGGGACAAGCGGTAACTCTGGAAACACCATATATTTT
CASTGTSGNSGNTIYF
>TRBV5-6|few|.|TRBJ2-1
TGTGCCAGCAGCGGATGTAGGGCTTGTGAGCAGTTCTTC
CASSGCRACEQFF
>TRBV6-1|.|.|TRBJ2-3
TGTGCCAGCAGCGAAGCGCTAGGCCCAGATACGCAGTATTTT
CASSEALGPDTQYF
>TRBV19|.|TRBD2|TRBJ2-1
TGTGCCAGTAGTCCCGGGACTAGCGGATCTGGGACACTCTTC
CASSPGTSGSGTLF
>TRBV6-6|.|.|TRBJ1-1
TGTGCCAGCAGTTTGACAGGGAACACTGAAGCTTTCTTT
CASSLTGNTEAFF
>TRBV27|.|TRBD1|TRBJ1-1
TGTGCCAGCAGTCCCTGGGACAGGGAGAACACTGAAGCTTTCTTT
CASSPWDRENTEAFF
>TRBV24-1|.|TRBD1|TRBJ1-2
TGTGCCACCAGTGATTCCGGGACAGCGGTAGATGGCTACACCTTC
CATSDSGTAVDGYTF
>TRBV7-9|.|.|TRBJ2-7
TGTGCCAGCAGCACGAGGGAGCCGCCGGGCGAGCAGTACTTC
CASSTREPPGEQYF
>TRBV5-1|.|TRBD1|TRBJ2-2
TGCGCCAGCAGCTTGGTATTTTCGACAGGGGGGAACACCGGGGAGCTGTTTTTT
CASSLVFSTGGNTGELFF
>TRBV12-5|.|.|TRBJ2-2
TGTGCTAGTGGGGGACGTAGCGCGAACACCGGGGAGCTGTTTTTT
CASGGRSANTGELFF
>TRBV27|.|.|TRBJ1-2
TGTGCCAGCAGTTCTGGGGGCGACTATGGCTACACCTTC
CASSSGGDYGYTF
>TRBV7-3|.|TRBD2|TRBJ2-1
TGTGCCAGCAGCAAAAAAGCGGGAGGTGAGCAGTTCTTC
CASSKKAGGEQFF
>TRBV3-1/TRBV3-2|.|TRBD1|TRBJ1-3
TGTGCCAGCAGCGACCCGGGACAGGGGGTTGGAAACACCATATATTTT
CASSDPGQGVGNTIYF
>TRBV7-9|.|.|TRBJ2-7
TGTGCCAGCAGCTCCCGACAGGTGTCCTCCTACGAGCAGTACTTC
CASSSRQVSSYEQYF
>TRBV19|.|.|TRBJ1-1
TGTGCCAGTAGTCCCACAGGTTTAAAGAACACTGAAGCTTTCTTT
CASSPTGLKNTEAFF
>TRBV30|.|.|TRBJ2-5
TGTGCCTGGAGTAAAAGACCCTCTCAAGAGACCCAGTACTTC
CAWSKRPSQETQYF
>TRBV7-2|.|TRBD1|TRBJ1-2
TGTGCCAGCAGCTCTTCCACAGGGGGCTTTTTGGCTAACTATGGCTACACCTTC
CASSSSTGGFLANYGYTF
>TRBV7-2|.|TRBD1|TRBJ1-1
TGTGCCAGCAGCTTAGATGGACAGGGGGCAGGTCGGGCTTTCTTT
CASSLDGQGAGRAFF
>TRBV24-1|.|TRBD2|TRBJ2-1
TGTGCCACCAGTGCCTCCAGCGGGGGGGTCTACAATGAGCAGTTCTTC
CATSASSGGVYNEQFF
>TRBV5-1|.|.|TRBJ2-5
TGCGCCAGCAGCTTGGATCCAGGGGAGACCCAGTACTTC
CASSLDPGETQYF
>TRBV7-2|.|TRBD2|TRBJ2-1
TGTGCCAGCAGCTGGTCCGAGGCTAGCGGTTCCTACAATGAGCAGTTCTTC
CASSWSEASGSYNEQFF